The rows below give T cell receptor beta chains drawn from one sample of a study of blood T cell repertoires in COVID-19. Profiled with immunoSEQ multiplex PCR; TCRdb holds only in-frame clones, not every one. Among 110,000 or so clones listed, approximately 90% were seen once. The sequenced material came from peripheral blood. Receptors were obtained from a woman aged 50 to 60 with acute or convalescent COVID-19. CDR3s include the opening cysteine and the closing phenylalanine or tryptophan. The D gene is left open where the match is weak. Clone size, where shown, is once, few, many, or a class for clones that have expanded.

v_call: TRBV28; d_call: TRBD1; clone_size: .; j_call: TRBJ1-2; cdr3_nt: TGTGCCAGCAGTGTGGGACAGCTCGCATATGGGGGCTACACCTTC; cdr3_aa: CASSVGQLAYGGYTF
v_call: TRBV12-5; d_call: .; clone_size: .; j_call: TRBJ1-3; cdr3_nt: TGTGCTAGTGGTTTGGTCAATGGAAACACCATATATTTT; cdr3_aa: CASGLVNGNTIYF
v_call: TRBV7-6; d_call: .; clone_size: once; j_call: TRBJ1-1; cdr3_nt: TGTGCCAGCAGCTTAGCACCGGGAAAAATAGCTGAAGCTTTCTTT; cdr3_aa: CASSLAPGKIAEAFF
v_call: TRBV6-5; d_call: .; clone_size: .; j_call: TRBJ2-7; cdr3_nt: TGTGCCAGCAGCCTAGCGAGGGGTTACGAGCAGTACTTC; cdr3_aa: CASSLARGYEQYF
v_call: TRBV10-3; d_call: TRBD1; clone_size: once; j_call: TRBJ1-2; cdr3_nt: TGTGCCATCAGTGAGTCGACAGGGAATTTACGCAATGGCTACACCTTC; cdr3_aa: CAISESTGNLRNGYTF
v_call: TRBV7-3; d_call: .; clone_size: .; j_call: TRBJ2-1; cdr3_nt: TGTGCCAGCAGCTTACAGGGGACCTCCTACAATGAGCAGTTCTTC; cdr3_aa: CASSLQGTSYNEQFF
v_call: TRBV5-4; d_call: .; clone_size: .; j_call: TRBJ1-1; cdr3_nt: TGTGCCAGCAACCTGAGGGGGGGAACGAACACTGAAGCTTTCTTT; cdr3_aa: CASNLRGGTNTEAFF
v_call: TRBV11-2; d_call: .; clone_size: .; j_call: TRBJ1-1; cdr3_nt: TGTGCCAGCGGTACCGACAGATTTGAATCTTTCTTT; cdr3_aa: CASGTDRFESFF
v_call: TRBV5-1; d_call: TRBD2; clone_size: .; j_call: TRBJ2-3; cdr3_nt: TGCGCCAGCAGCTTGGTTGCTAGCGGGGGGTACACAGATACGCAGTATTTT; cdr3_aa: CASSLVASGGYTDTQYF
v_call: TRBV18; d_call: .; clone_size: .; j_call: TRBJ2-5; cdr3_nt: TGTGCCAGCTCACCACGGGCAGGGGTCTACCAAGAGACCCAGTACTTC; cdr3_aa: CASSPRAGVYQETQYF
v_call: TRBV28; d_call: TRBD1; clone_size: .; j_call: TRBJ1-2; cdr3_nt: TGTGCCAGCAGCTTCAGGGGGCCTGGCTACACCTTC; cdr3_aa: CASSFRGPGYTF
v_call: TRBV7-2; d_call: .; clone_size: once; j_call: TRBJ1-2; cdr3_nt: TGTGCCAGCAGCTTAGGATGGGGCAGGGACTCCCCGACCTATGGCTACACCTTC; cdr3_aa: CASSLGWGRDSPTYGYTF
v_call: TRBV29-1; d_call: TRBD1; clone_size: once; j_call: TRBJ1-1; cdr3_nt: TGCAGCGTGACAGGGGGCCATTTGAATGAAGCTTTCTTT; cdr3_aa: CSVTGGHLNEAFF
v_call: TRBV7-6; d_call: TRBD1; clone_size: .; j_call: TRBJ2-5; cdr3_nt: TGTGCCAGCAGCTTGACAGGGGACGAAGAGACCCAGTACTTC; cdr3_aa: CASSLTGDEETQYF
v_call: TRBV4-1; d_call: TRBD1; clone_size: .; j_call: TRBJ1-1; cdr3_nt: TGCGCCAGCAGCCAGGACACAGGGGGCCTGGTGATTGCTTTCTTT; cdr3_aa: CASSQDTGGLVIAFF
v_call: TRBV30; d_call: .; clone_size: .; j_call: TRBJ1-6; cdr3_nt: TGTGCCTGGAGTTTTAAGAGCTCCTATAATTCACCCCTCCACTTT; cdr3_aa: CAWSFKSSYNSPLHF
v_call: TRBV21-1; d_call: .; clone_size: .; j_call: TRBJ2-7; cdr3_nt: TGTGCCAGCAGCATAGCCGGGACTAGCCCCTCCTACGAGCAGTACTTC; cdr3_aa: CASSIAGTSPSYEQYF